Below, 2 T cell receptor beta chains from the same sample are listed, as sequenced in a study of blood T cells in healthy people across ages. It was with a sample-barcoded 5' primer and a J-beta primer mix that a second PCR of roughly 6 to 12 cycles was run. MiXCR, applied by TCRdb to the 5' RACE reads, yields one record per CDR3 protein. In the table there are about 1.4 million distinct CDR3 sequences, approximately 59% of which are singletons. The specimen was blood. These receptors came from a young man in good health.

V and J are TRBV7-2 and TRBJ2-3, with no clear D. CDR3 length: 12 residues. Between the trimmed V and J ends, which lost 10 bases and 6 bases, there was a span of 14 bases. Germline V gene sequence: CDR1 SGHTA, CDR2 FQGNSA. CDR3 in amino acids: CATYGIADTQYF. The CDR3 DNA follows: TGTGCCACCTACGGAATTGCTGATACGCAGTATTTT.

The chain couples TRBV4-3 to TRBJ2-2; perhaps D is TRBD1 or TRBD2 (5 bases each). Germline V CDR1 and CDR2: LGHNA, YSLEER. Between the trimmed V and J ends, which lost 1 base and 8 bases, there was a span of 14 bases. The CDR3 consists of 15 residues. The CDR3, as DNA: TGCGCCAGCAGCCAAGGTTCGGGGCGAGGTGGGGAGCTGTTTTTT. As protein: CASSQGSGRGGELFF.